The 6 T cell receptor beta chains below all came from one sample that was sequenced in a study of blood T cell repertoires in COVID-19. Sequencing used immunoSEQ multiplex PCR; TCRdb keeps in-frame clones, though not all of them. The sample gives roughly 220,000 clones, 84% of which show up once; 4.5% to 6% is in the top ten. The material sequenced was peripheral blood. These receptors were obtained from a woman aged 55-69 years who had recovered from COVID-19.

V and J are TRBV2 and TRBJ2-1; the D gene is possibly TRBD1 (6 bases). The CDR3 totals 14 residues. Germline V gives CDR1 SNHLY, CDR2 FYNNEI. Between the trimmed V and J ends, which lost 6 bases and 7 bases, there was a span of 16 bases. This chain's CDR3 is CASRLGAPWNEQFF. CDR3 sequence (DNA): TGTGCCAGCAGACTGGGGGCCCCGTGGAATGAGCAGTTCTTC.

The chain joins TRBV4-2 to TRBJ2-7; TRBD1 matches 9 bases. Trimming took 1 base from V and 4 from J; bases not matched to a gene: 8. The CDR3 sequence is 16 residues long. Germline CDR1 is LGHNA and CDR2 is YNFKEQ. CDR3 in DNA: TGTGCCAGCAGCCAAGCCTGGACAGGGGTTTTGTACGAGCAGTACTTC. It codes for CASSQAWTGVLYEQYF.

The genes are TRBV10-1 and TRBJ2-7; the match to TRBD1 covers 7 bases. Trimming cost V 3 bases and J 3 bases; bases outside gene matches: 5. Germline values: CDR1 WNHNN, CDR2 SYGVQD (reference sequence). The CDR3 contains 14 residues. The CDR3 DNA sequence: TGCGCCAGCAGTGAAGGGGGCAGTCTCTACGAGCAGTACTTC. Its translation: CASSEGGSLYEQYF.

Here the CDR3 DNA reads TGTGCCAGCAGCTTGGTCGGGATAACCGGGGAGCTGTTTTTT. The encoded protein is CASSLVGITGELFF. V is TRBV5-4 and J is TRBJ2-2; D is perhaps TRBD2 (5 bases). The V and J ends lost 0 bases and 5 bases respectively, with 8 bases between them. Looked up from germline, CDR1 is SGHNT and CDR2 is YYREEE (reference sequence). CDR3 size: 14 residues.

This clone was detected ten times or more. Other nucleotide sequences in the sample specify the same CDR3. The chain links TRBV4-1 to TRBJ1-4; TRBD1 matches 7 bases. Trimming took 4 bases from V and 8 from J; bases not matched to a gene: 7. Germline V gene data show CDR1 as MGHRA and CDR2 as YSYEKL. The CDR3 runs to 14 residues. In DNA, the CDR3 is TGCGCCAGCAGCCCGCGGGACAGCGGGGAAAAACTGTTTTTT. Its translation: CASSPRDSGEKLFF.

The CDR3 DNA sequence: TGTGCCAGCAGCTTTCCCCCAGGGGGATTAAATGAGCAGTTCTTC. Translated, it gives CASSFPPGGLNEQFF. The V and J genes are TRBV7-8 and TRBJ2-1; 7 nucleotides align to TRBD1. The CDR3 has 15 amino acids. CDR1 is SGHVS and CDR2 is FQNEAQ in the germline V gene. V shed 3 bases, J shed 7 bases, and the junction held 9 bases outside the gene matches. The variable domain in full, completed from reference TRBV7-8 and TRBJ2-1, reads GAGVSQSPRYKVAKRGQDVALRCDPISGHVSLFWYQQALGQGPEFLTYFQNEAQLDKSGLPSDRFFAERPEGSVSTLKIQRTQQEDSAVYLCASSFPPGGLNEQFFGPGTRLTVL.